This is a list of T cell receptor beta chains from one sample in a study of T cells in Graves' hyperthyroidism and ophthalmopathy. TCRdb reprocessed the multiplex PCR reads via MiXCR and lists one record per CDR3 protein. The sample contains 450,000 to 650,000 distinct CDR3 sequences, under 20% of which appear only once. The material sequenced was blood. These receptors came from a young woman with Graves' ophthalmopathy. The CDR3 runs from the conserved cysteine through the conserved F or W. A D gene is named only where the DNA matches it firmly. Where a row states a size, it is once, few, many or the class of an expanded clone; other rows omit it.

d_call	clone_size	v_call	j_call	cdr3_aa	cdr3_nt
TRBD2	NA	TRBV27	TRBJ2-7	CASSLSGLAEVGAYEQYF	TGTGCCAGCAGTTTATCGGGACTAGCGGAAGTTGGGGCCTACGAGCAGTACTTC
TRBD2	once	TRBV20-1	TRBJ2-1	CSAEDSGRRNNEQLF	TGCAGTGCTGAAGATAGCGGGAGAAGGAACAATGAGCAGCTCTTC
NA	many	TRBV2	TRBJ1-4	CASSDSKTTNEKLFF	TGTGCCAGCAGTGACAGCAAAACAACTAATGAAAAACTGTTTTTT
NA	many	TRBV6-1	TRBJ2-7	CASSRPGSYEQYF	TGTGCCAGCAGTCGCCCGGGGTCCTACGAGCAGTACTTC
NA	many	TRBV27	TRBJ2-1	CASGSPGGSFYNEQFF	TGTGCCAGCGGAAGCCCCGGAGGGTCCTTCTACAATGAGCAGTTCTTC
NA	NA	TRBV4-1	TRBJ2-3	CASSRTSQGLTDTQYF	TGCGCCAGCAGCCGGACCTCCCAAGGGCTCACAGATACGCAGTATTTT
NA	many	TRBV7-2	TRBJ2-7	CASSLYRGYSYEQYF	TGTGCCAGCAGCTTATATCGCGGGTACTCCTACGAGCAGTACTTC
TRBD2	few	TRBV27	TRBJ2-5	CASSPRGLAVTQYF	TGTGCCAGCAGCCCTCGAGGCCTAGCGGTGACCCAGTACTTC
NA	many	TRBV7-8	TRBJ2-3	CASSPSTGTDTQYF	TGTGCCAGCAGCCCCTCGACAGGCACAGATACGCAGTATTTT
NA	many	TRBV7-6	TRBJ2-3	CASSSPRRTGSTDTQYF	TGTGCCAGCAGCTCGCCGAGGAGGACTGGTAGCACAGATACGCAGTATTTT
NA	many	TRBV30	TRBJ1-2	CAWSVPGQTYGYTF	TGTGCCTGGAGTGTACCCGGGCAGACGTATGGCTACACCTTC
TRBD2	many	TRBV11-3	TRBJ2-5	CASSGETSGGQETQYF	TGTGCCAGCAGTGGTGAGACTAGCGGGGGGCAAGAGACCCAGTACTTC
NA	NA	TRBV6-1	TRBJ2-7	CASGPLLRTADYEQYF	TGTGCCAGCGGGCCCCTTCTTAGGACAGCAGACTACGAGCAGTACTTC
TRBD1	many	TRBV5-1	TRBJ2-7	CASSLDRGLNEQYF	TGCGCCAGCAGCTTGGACAGGGGCCTCAACGAGCAGTACTTC
TRBD1	few	TRBV27	TRBJ2-7	CASSLSPGTGVGEQYF	TGTGCCAGCAGTTTATCCCCTGGGACAGGGGTAGGCGAGCAGTACTTC
TRBD2	NA	TRBV5-1	TRBJ2-1	CASSRGLAQNNEQFF	TGCGCCAGCAGCCGGGGACTAGCGCAGAATAATGAGCAGTTCTTC
NA	once	TRBV19	TRBJ1-1	CASSIWESNTEAFF	TGTGCCAGTAGTATATGGGAATCGAACACTGAAGCTTTCTTT
NA	many	TRBV27	TRBJ2-3	CASSPWPTGDTQYF	TGTGCCAGCAGTCCTTGGCCTACGGGAGATACGCAGTATTTT
TRBD2	many	TRBV2	TRBJ2-5	CASSVPGLAGVKETQYF	TGTGCCAGCAGTGTACCCGGACTAGCGGGAGTCAAGGAGACCCAGTACTTC
TRBD2	many	TRBV11-1	TRBJ2-3	CASSSQSGISTDTQYF	TGTGCCAGCAGCTCCCAAAGCGGGATTAGCACAGATACGCAGTATTTT
NA	NA	TRBV27	TRBJ2-7	CASSFGSVGYEQYF	TGTGCCAGCAGTTTTGGGAGCGTAGGCTACGAGCAGTACTTC
NA	NA	TRBV6-1	TRBJ1-3	CASYLSDRTGNTIYF	TGTGCCAGCTACCTCTCAGACAGGACTGGAAACACCATATATTTT
NA	NA	TRBV29-1	TRBJ1-4	CSVKTPSEKLFF	TGCAGCGTTAAAACCCCCTCTGAAAAACTGTTTTTT
NA	NA	TRBV6-1	TRBJ1-1	CASRKGNMNTEAFF	TGTGCCAGCAGGAAGGGGAACATGAACACTGAAGCTTTCTTT
TRBD2	many	TRBV30	TRBJ2-5	CARANSGDQETQYF	TGTGCTCGAGCGAATAGCGGGGACCAAGAGACCCAGTACTTC
NA	many	TRBV28	TRBJ2-5	CASSLRQERETQYF	TGTGCCAGCAGTTTGCGACAGGAGAGAGAGACCCAGTACTTC
NA	NA	TRBV12-3/TRBV12-4	TRBJ2-2	CACNTGELFF	TGTGCCTGCAACACCGGGGAGCTGTTTTTT
NA	few	TRBV7-2	TRBJ2-4	CASSPGEAKNIQYF	TGTGCCAGCAGCCCCGGAGAGGCCAAAAACATTCAGTACTTC
TRBD1	once	TRBV2	TRBJ1-5	CASSGQGAFQPQHF	TGTGCCAGCAGCGGACAGGGGGCTTTTCAGCCCCAGCATTTT
NA	many	TRBV6-1	TRBJ2-6	CASTAGGNVLTF	TGTGCCAGCACCGCAGGGGGGAACGTCCTGACTTTC
TRBD1	many	TRBV6-1	TRBJ1-1	CASSLGQVMNTEAFF	TGTGCCAGCAGTCTAGGACAGGTGATGAACACTGAAGCTTTCTTT
NA	NA	TRBV7-6	TRBJ2-7	CASSPAHGSYEQYF	TGTGCCAGCAGCCCAGCCCACGGGTCCTACGAGCAGTACTTC
NA	few	TRBV4-1	TRBJ2-2	CASRPGTNGGELFF	TGCGCCAGCAGACCCGGGACGAACGGCGGGGAGCTGTTTTTT
NA	many	TRBV5-6	TRBJ2-1	CASSEPRPNEQFF	TGTGCCAGCAGCGAGCCTAGACCCAATGAGCAGTTCTTC
TRBD2	many	TRBV28	TRBJ2-1	CASSDPGLAGNEQFF	TGTGCCAGCAGTGACCCGGGACTAGCTGGCAATGAGCAGTTCTTC
TRBD2	many	TRBV20-1	TRBJ2-3	CSAELAGGAHDTQYF	TGCAGTGCGGAACTAGCGGGAGGGGCGCACGATACGCAGTATTTT
TRBD1	many	TRBV2	TRBJ2-5	CASSASLQGARETQYF	TGTGCCAGCAGCGCAAGCCTACAGGGGGCTCGTGAGACCCAGTACTTC
TRBD1	many	TRBV6-1	TRBJ2-1	CASSSLPFSTGGSYNEQFF	TGTGCCAGCAGTTCCCTTCCTTTTTCCACAGGGGGCTCCTACAATGAGCAGTTCTTC
TRBD1	NA	TRBV7-8	TRBJ1-1	CASRMGQGRFAEAFF	TGTGCCAGCAGGATGGGACAGGGTCGTTTCGCTGAAGCTTTCTTT
NA	few	TRBV10-3	TRBJ2-1	CAISESVRLSSYNEQFF	TGTGCCATCAGTGAGTCTGTGAGATTAAGCTCCTACAATGAGCAGTTCTTC
NA	many	TRBV12-3/TRBV12-4	TRBJ1-1	CASSERDTWRAFF	TGTGCCAGCAGTGAACGGGACACTTGGAGAGCTTTCTTT
NA	NA	TRBV4-1	TRBJ1-6	CASSQVSGDMNSPLHF	TGCGCCAGCAGCCAAGTTTCTGGCGATATGAATTCACCCCTCCACTTT
NA	many	TRBV4-3	TRBJ2-3	CASSQGGLSTDTQYF	TGCGCCAGCAGCCAAGGCGGGCTAAGCACAGATACGCAGTATTTT
NA	many	TRBV10-3	TRBJ1-1	CAISEGGQANTEAFF	TGTGCCATCAGTGAGGGGGGTCAGGCTAACACTGAAGCTTTCTTT
NA	NA	TRBV20-1	TRBJ2-5	CSANLGVRTQYF	TGCAGTGCTAACTTAGGGGTCAGGACCCAGTACTTC
NA	NA	TRBV29-1	TRBJ1-2	CSVETPRQFSYGYTF	TGCAGCGTTGAAACCCCCCGACAGTTCAGCTATGGCTACACCTTC
TRBD2	many	TRBV7-2	TRBJ2-3	CASSFSGSRTDTQYF	TGTGCCAGCAGCTTCAGCGGGAGCCGCACAGATACGCAGTATTTT
NA	many	TRBV28	TRBJ1-5	CATSGQPQHF	TGTGCCACGTCTGGGCAGCCCCAGCATTTT
TRBD1	few	TRBV2	TRBJ2-5	CASLDRAETQYF	TGTGCCAGCTTGGACAGGGCAGAGACCCAGTACTTC
TRBD2	NA	TRBV29-1	TRBJ2-2	CSVEDTSGRAGELFF	TGCAGCGTCGAGGATACTAGCGGGAGGGCCGGGGAGCTGTTTTTT
TRBD2	few	TRBV12-3/TRBV12-4	TRBJ2-2	CASSLLSGRSGELFF	TGTGCCAGCAGTTTACTTAGCGGGAGGTCCGGGGAGCTGTTTTTT
NA	few	TRBV12-3/TRBV12-4	TRBJ1-4	CASSTNRALDGATGEKLFF	TGTGCCAGCAGTACCAACAGGGCTCTAGACGGGGCAACTGGTGAAAAACTGTTTTTT
NA	many	TRBV27	TRBJ2-3	CASSLDRRAPDTQYF	TGTGCCAGCAGTTTGGATAGGAGGGCCCCAGATACGCAGTATTTT
NA	many	TRBV28	TRBJ1-1	CATTRLADTGTEAFF	TGTGCCACCACACGTTTGGCTGACACAGGCACTGAAGCTTTCTTT
NA	NA	TRBV5-5	TRBJ1-3	CASSLTPSHTIYF	TGTGCCAGCAGCTTGACCCCTAGCCACACCATATATTTT